The clone carrying this T cell receptor (beta chain) is categorized as medium-sized. This sample is drawn from a study of CDR3 diversity in severe acne. Each CDR3 protein gets one entry after TCRdb re-called the PCR reads with MiXCR. Seen here are approximately 77,000 distinct CDR3 sequences, under 55% observed once, and the top ten hold around a tenth. Germline V gives CDR1 SNHLY, CDR2 FYNNEI. The CDR3 covers 13 residues. V was shortened by 9 bases and J by 1 base, with 13 bases between the two germline ends. The clonotype originates from a male donor with severe acne vulgaris. The sequencing sample was made of blood. The chain has TRBV2 and TRBJ2-7, with a weak D call TRBD1 (6 bases). CDR3 in amino acids: CARRTEGSYEQYF. The CDR3 nucleotides read TGTGCCAGGCGGACAGAGGGGTCCTACGAGCAGTACTTC.